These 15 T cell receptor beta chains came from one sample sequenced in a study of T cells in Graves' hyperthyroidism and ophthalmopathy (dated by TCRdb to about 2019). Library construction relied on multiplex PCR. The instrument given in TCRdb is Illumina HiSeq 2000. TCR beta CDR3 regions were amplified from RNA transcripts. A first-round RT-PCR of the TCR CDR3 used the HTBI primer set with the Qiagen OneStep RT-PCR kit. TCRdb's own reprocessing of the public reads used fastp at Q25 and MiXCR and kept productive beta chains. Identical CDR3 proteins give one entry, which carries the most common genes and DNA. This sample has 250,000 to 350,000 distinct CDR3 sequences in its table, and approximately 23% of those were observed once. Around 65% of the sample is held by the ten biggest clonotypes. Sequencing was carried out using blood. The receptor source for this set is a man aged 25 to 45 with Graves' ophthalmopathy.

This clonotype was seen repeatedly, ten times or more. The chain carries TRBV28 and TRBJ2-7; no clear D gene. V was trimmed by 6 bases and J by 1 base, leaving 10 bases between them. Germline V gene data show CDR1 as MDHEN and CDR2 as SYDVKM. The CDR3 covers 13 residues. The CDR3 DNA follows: TGTGCCAGCAGGCAGGTACGATCCTACGAGCAGTACTTC. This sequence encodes CASRQVRSYEQYF.

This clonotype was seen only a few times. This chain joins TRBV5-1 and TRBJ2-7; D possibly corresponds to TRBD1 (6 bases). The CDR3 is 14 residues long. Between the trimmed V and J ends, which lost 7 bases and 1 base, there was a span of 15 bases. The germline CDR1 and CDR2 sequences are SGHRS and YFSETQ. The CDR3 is CASALGALSYEQYF. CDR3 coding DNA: TGCGCCAGCGCCTTGGGGGCCCTATCCTACGAGCAGTACTTC.

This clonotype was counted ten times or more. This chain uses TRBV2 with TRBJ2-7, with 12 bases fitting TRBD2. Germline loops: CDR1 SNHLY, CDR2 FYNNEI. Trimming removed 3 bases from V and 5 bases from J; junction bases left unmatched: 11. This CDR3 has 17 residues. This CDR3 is CASSDGTLTSGRDEQYF. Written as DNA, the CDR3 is TGTGCCAGCAGTGACGGGACACTGACTAGCGGGAGAGACGAGCAGTACTTC. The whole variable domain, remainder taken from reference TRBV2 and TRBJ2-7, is EPEVTQTPSHQVTQMGQEVILRCVPISNHLYFYWYRQILGQKVEFLVSFYNNEISEKSEIFDDQFSVERPDGSNFTLKIRSTKLEDSAMYFCASSDGTLTSGRDEQYFGPGTRLTVT.

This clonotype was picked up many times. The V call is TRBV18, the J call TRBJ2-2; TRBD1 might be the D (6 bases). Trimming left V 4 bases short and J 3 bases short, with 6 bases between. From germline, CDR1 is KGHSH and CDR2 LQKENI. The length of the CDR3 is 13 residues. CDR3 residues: CASSRQDTGELFF. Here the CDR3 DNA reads TGTGCCAGCTCACGACAGGACACCGGGGAGCTGTTTTTT.

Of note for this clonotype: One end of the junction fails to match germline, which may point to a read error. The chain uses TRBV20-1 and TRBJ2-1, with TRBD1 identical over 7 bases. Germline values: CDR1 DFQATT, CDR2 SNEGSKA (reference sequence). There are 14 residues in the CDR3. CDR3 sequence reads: CSARGDSQHNEQFF. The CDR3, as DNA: TGCAGTGCCAGAGGGGACAGCCAACACAATGAGCAGTTCTTC.

In DNA form, the CDR3 reads TGCGCCAGCAGCTTTTCTAGCGGGGGCGAGCAGTACTTC. Translated: CASSFSSGGEQYF. The chain carries TRBV5-1 and TRBJ2-7; 10 nucleotides match TRBD2. CDR3 length: 13 residues. V lost 2 bases to trimming and J lost 6 bases; unmatched junction nucleotides: 2. The germline gives CDR1 SGHRS, CDR2 YFSETQ.

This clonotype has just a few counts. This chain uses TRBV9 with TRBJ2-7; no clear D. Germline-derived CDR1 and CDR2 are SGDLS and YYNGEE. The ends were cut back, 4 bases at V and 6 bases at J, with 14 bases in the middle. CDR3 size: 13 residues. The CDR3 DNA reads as TGTGCCAGCAGCCCCCCTTCGGCCTCCGAGCAGTACTTC. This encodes CASSPPSASEQYF.

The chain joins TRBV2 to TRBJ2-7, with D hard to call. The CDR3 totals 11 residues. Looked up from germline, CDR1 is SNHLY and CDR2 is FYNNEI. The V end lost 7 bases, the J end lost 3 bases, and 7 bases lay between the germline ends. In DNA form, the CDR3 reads TGTGCCAGCAATGGCGTCTACGAGCAGTACTTC. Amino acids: CASNGVYEQYF.

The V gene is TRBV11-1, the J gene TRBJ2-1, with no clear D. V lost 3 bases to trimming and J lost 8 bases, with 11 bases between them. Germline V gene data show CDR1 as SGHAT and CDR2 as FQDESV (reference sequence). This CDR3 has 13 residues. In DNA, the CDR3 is TGTGCCAGCAGCTTTCGACAAGGGTATGAGCAGTTCTTC. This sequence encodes CASSFRQGYEQFF.

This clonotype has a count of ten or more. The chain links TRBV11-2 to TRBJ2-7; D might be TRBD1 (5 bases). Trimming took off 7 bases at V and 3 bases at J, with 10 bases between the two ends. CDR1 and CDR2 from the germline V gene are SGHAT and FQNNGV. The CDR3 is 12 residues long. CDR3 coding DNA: TGTGCCAGCAAGGGTCAGGGCTACGAGCAGTACTTC. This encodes CASKGQGYEQYF.

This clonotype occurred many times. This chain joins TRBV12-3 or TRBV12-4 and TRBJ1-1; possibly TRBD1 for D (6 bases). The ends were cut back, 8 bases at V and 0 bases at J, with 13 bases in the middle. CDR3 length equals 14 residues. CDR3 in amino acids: CASGAGHLNTEAFF. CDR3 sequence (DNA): TGTGCCAGCGGGGCGGGACACCTGAACACTGAAGCTTTCTTT.

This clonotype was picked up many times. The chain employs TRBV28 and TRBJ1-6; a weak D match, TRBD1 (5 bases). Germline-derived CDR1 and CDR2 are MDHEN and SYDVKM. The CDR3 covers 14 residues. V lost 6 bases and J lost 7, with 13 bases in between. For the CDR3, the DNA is TGTGCCAGCAGCCTGGAGGGGTTCAATTCACCCCTCCACTTT. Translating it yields CASSLEGFNSPLHF.

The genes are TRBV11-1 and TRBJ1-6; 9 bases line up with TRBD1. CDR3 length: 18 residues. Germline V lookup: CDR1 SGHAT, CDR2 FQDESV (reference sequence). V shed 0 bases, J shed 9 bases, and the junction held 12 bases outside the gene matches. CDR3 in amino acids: CASSLANRGRVEFSPLHF. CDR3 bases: TGTGCCAGCAGCTTAGCCAACAGGGGGCGAGTAGAGTTTTCACCCCTCCACTTT.

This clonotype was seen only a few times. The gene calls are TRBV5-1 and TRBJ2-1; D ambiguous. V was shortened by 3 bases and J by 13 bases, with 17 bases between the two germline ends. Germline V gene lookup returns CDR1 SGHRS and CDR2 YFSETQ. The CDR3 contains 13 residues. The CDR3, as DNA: TGCGCCAGCAGCTCAGACCAAGGGTGGTCCCAGTTCTTC. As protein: CASSSDQGWSQFF.

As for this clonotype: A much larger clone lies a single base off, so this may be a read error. The DNA of the CDR3 is TGCAGTACTCACAGGGGAGGTACTGAAGCTTTCTTT. It encodes CSTHRGGTEAFF. The J gene is TRBJ1-1, the V gene TRBV20-1; 7 nucleotides line up with TRBD1. The CDR3 contains 12 residues. Per germline, CDR1 DFQATT and CDR2 SNEGSKA (reference sequence). The J segment lost 5 bases and the V segment lost 8 bases, leaving 8 bases of the junction unmatched.